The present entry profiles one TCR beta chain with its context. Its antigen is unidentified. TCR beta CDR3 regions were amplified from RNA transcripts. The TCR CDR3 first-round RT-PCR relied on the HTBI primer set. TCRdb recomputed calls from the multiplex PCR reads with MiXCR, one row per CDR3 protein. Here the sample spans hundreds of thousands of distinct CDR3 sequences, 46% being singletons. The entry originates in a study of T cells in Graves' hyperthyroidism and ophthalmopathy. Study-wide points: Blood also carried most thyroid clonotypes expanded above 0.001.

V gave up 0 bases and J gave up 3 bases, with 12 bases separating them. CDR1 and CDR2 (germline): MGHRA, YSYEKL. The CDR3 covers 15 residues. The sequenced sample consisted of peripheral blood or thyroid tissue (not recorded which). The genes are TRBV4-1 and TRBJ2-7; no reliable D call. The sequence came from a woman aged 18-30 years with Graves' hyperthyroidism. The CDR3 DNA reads TGCGCCAGCAGCCAAGAGGCGGCTAGGTACTACGAGCAGTACTTC. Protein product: CASSQEAARYYEQYF.